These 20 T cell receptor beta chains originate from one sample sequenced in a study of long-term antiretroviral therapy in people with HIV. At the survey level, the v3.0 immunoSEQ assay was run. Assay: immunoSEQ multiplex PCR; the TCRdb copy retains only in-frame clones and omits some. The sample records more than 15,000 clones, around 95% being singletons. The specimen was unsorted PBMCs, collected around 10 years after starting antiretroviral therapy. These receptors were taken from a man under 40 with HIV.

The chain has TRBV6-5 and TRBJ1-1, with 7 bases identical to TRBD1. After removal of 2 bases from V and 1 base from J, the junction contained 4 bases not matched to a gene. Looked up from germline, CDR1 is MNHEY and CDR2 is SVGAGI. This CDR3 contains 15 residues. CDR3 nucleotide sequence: TGTGCCAGCAGTTACGGGACAGTAGGGAACACTGAAGCTTTCTTT. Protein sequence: CASSYGTVGNTEAFF.

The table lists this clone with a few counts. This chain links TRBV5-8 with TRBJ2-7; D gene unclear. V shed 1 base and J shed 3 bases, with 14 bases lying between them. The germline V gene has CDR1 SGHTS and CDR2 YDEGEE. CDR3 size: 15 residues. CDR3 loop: CASSLSGGSFYEQYV. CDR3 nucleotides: TGTGCCAGCAGCTTGTCGGGCGGTAGCTTCTACGAGCAGTACGTC.

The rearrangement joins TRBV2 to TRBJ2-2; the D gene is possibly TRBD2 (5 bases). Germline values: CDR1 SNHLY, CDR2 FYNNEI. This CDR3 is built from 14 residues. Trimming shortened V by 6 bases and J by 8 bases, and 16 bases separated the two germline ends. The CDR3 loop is CASSLAQVLGELFF. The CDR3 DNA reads TGTGCCAGCAGCCTAGCCCAAGTCCTTGGGGAGCTGTTTTTT. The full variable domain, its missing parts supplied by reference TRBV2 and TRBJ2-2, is EPEVTQTPSHQVTQMGQEVILRCVPISNHLYFYWYRQILGQKVEFLVSFYNNEISEKSEIFDDQFSVERPDGSNFTLKIRSTKLEDSAMYFCASSLAQVLGELFFGEGSRLTVL.

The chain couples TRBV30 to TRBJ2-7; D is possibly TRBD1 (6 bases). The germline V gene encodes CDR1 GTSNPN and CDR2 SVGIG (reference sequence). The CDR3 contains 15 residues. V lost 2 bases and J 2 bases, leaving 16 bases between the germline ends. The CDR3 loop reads CAWSPLSQGTYEQYF. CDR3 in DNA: TGTGCCTGGAGTCCTTTATCACAGGGAACCTACGAGCAGTACTTC.

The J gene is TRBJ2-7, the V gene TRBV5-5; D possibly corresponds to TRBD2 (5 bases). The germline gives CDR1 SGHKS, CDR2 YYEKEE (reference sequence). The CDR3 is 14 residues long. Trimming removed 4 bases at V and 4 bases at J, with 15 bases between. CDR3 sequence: CASSLRWTEYEQYV. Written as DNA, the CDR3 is TGTGCCAGCAGCCTAAGATGGACTGAGTACGAGCAGTACGTC.

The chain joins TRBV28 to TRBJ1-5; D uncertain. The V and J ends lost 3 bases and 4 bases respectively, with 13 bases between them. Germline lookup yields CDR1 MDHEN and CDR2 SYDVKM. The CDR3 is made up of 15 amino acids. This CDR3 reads CASSFPRGVNQPQHF. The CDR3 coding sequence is TGTGCCAGCAGTTTCCCCCGCGGGGTAAATCAGCCCCAGCATTTT.

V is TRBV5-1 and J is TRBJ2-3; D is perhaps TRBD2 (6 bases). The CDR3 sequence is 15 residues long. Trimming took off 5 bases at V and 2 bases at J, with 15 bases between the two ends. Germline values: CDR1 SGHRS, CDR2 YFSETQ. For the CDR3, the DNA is TGCGCCAGCAGGGATGCTACTAGCTTCACAGATACGCAGTATTTT. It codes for CASRDATSFTDTQYF.

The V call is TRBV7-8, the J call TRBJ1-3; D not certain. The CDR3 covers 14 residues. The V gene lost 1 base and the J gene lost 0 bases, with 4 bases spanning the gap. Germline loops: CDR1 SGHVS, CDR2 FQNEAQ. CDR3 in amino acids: CASSLGGSGNTIYF. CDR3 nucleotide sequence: TGTGCCAGCAGCTTAGGGGGCTCTGGAAACACCATATATTTT.

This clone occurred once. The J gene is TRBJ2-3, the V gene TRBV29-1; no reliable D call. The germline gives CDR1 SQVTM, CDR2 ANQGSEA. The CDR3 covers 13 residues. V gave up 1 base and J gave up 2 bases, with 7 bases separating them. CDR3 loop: CSVEGGFTDTQYF. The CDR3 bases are TGCAGCGTTGAAGGTGGCTTCACAGATACGCAGTATTTT.

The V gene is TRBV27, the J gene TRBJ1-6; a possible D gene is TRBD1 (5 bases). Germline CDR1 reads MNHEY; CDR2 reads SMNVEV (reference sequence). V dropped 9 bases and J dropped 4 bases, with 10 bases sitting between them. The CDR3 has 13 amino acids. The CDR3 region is CASFAGYNSPLHF. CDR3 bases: TGTGCCAGTTTCGCAGGGTATAATTCACCCCTCCACTTT.

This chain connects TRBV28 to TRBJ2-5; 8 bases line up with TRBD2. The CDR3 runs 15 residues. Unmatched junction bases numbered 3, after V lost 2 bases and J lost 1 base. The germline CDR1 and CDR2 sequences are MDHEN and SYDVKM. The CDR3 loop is CASSLRGGPQETQYF. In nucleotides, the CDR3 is TGTGCCAGCAGTTTACGGGGGGGACCCCAAGAGACCCAGTACTTC.

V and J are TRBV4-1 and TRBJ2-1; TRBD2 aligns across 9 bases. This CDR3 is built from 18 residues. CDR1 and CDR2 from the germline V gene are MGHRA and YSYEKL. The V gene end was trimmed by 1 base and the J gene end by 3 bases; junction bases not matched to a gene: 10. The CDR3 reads CASSQGYSSSGDYNEQFF. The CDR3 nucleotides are TGCGCCAGCAGCCAAGGGTATAGCTCTAGCGGGGACTACAATGAGCAGTTCTTC.

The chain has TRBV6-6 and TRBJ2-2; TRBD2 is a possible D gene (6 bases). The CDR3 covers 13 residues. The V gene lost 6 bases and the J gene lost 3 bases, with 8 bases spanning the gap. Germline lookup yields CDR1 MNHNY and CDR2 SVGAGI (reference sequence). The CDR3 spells CASSGGYTGELFF. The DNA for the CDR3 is TGTGCCAGCAGCGGGGGATACACCGGGGAGCTGTTTTTT.

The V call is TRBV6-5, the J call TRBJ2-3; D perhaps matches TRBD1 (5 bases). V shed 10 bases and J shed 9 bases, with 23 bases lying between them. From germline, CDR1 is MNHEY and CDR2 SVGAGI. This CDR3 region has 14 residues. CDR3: CATRSSQDPYTQYF. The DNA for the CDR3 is TGTGCCACCCGTTCCTCACAGGACCCGTACACGCAGTATTTT.

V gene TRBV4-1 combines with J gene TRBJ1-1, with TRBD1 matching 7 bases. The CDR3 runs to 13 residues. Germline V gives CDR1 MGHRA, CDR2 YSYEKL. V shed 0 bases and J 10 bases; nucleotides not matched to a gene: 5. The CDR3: CASSQERQGRAFF. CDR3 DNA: TGCGCCAGCAGCCAAGAGAGACAGGGAAGAGCTTTCTTT.

The CDR3 DNA is TGTGCCAGCACAGGGGATAATGAAAAACTGTTTTTT. Protein: CASTGDNEKLFF. V is TRBV28 and J is TRBJ1-4; a weak D match, TRBD1 (6 bases). Germline lookup yields CDR1 MDHEN and CDR2 SYDVKM. Trimming shortened V by 7 bases and J by 4 bases, and 7 bases separated the two germline ends. The CDR3 length is 12 residues.

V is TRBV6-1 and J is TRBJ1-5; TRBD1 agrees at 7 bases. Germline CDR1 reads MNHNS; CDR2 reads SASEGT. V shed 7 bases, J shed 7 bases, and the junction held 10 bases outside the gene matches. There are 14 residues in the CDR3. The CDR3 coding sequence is TGTGCCAGCACCCTAGACAGGGCGGACCAGCCCCAGCATTTT. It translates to CASTLDRADQPQHF.

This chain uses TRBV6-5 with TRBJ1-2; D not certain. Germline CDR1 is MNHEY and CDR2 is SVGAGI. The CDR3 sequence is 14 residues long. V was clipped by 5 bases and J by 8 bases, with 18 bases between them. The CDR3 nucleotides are TGTGCCAGCAGTCCGCCGGCGGCCCGGGGAGGCTACACCTTC. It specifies CASSPPAARGGYTF.

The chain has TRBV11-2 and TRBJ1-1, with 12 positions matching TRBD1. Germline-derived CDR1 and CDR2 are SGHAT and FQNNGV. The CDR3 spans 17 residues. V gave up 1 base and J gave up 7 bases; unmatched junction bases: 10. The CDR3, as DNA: TGTGCCAGCAGCTTAGTTTTCCCGGGACAGGGGGCGAGTGAAGCTTTCTTT. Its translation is CASSLVFPGQGASEAFF. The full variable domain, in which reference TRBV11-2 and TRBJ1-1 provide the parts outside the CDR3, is EAGVAQSPRYKIIEKRQSVAFWCNPISGHATLYWYQQILGQGPKLLIQFQNNGVVDDSQLPKDRFSAERLKGVDSTLKIQPAKLEDSAVYLCASSLVFPGQGASEAFFGQGTRLTVV.

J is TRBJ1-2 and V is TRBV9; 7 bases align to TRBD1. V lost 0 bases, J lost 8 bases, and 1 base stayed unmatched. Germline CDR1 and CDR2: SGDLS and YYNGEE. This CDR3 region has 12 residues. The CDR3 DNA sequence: TGTGCCAGCAGCGTAGAGGGGGCAGGCTACACCTTC. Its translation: CASSVEGAGYTF.